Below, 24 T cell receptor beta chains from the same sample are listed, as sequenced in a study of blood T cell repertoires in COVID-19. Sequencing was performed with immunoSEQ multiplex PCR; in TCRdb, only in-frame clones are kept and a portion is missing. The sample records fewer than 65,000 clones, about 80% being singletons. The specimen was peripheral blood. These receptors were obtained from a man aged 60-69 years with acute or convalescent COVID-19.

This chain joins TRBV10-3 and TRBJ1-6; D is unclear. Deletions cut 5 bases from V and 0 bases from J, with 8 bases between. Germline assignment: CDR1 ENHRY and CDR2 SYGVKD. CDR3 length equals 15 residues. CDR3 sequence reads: CAISLESSYNSPLHF. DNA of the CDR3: TGTGCCATCAGTTTGGAGAGCTCCTATAATTCACCCCTCCACTTT.

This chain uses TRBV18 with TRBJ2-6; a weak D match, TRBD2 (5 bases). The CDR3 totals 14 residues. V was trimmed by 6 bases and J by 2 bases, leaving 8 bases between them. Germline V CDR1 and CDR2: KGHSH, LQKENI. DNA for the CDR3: TGTGCCAGCTCCTGGACTGCTGGGGCCAACGTCCTGACTTTC. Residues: CASSWTAGANVLTF. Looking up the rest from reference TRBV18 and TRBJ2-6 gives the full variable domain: NAGVMQNPRHLVRRRGQEARLRCSPMKGHSHVYWYRQLPEEGLKFMVYLQKENIIDESGMPKERFSAEFPKEGPSILRIQQVVRGDSAAYFCASSWTAGANVLTFGAGSRLTVL.

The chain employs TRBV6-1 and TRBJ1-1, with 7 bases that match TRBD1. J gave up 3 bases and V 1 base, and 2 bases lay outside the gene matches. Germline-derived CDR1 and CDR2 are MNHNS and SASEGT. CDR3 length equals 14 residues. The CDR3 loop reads CASSEVGQDTEAFF. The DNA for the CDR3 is TGTGCCAGCAGTGAAGTAGGACAGGACACTGAAGCTTTCTTT.

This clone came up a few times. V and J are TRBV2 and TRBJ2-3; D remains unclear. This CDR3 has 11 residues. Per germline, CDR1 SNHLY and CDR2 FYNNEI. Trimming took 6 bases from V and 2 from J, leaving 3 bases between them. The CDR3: CASSYTDTQYF. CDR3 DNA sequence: TGTGCCAGCAGCTACACAGATACGCAGTATTTT.

The CDR3 loop is CATSEGGQGYSEGYTF. CDR3 nucleotide sequence: TGTGCCACCAGTGAAGGGGGACAGGGGTATTCGGAAGGCTACACCTTC. V gene TRBV24-1 combines with J gene TRBJ1-2; 10 bases match TRBD1. Losses at the gene ends were 4 bases for V and 8 bases for J; bases not matched to a gene: 12. CDR1 is KGHDR and CDR2 is SFDVKD in the germline V gene. The CDR3 contains 16 residues.

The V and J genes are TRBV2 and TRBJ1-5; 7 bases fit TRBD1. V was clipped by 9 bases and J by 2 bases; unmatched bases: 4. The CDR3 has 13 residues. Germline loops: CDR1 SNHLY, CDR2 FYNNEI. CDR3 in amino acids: CASYRGGNQPQHF. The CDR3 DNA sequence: TGTGCCAGTTACAGGGGCGGCAATCAGCCCCAGCATTTT.

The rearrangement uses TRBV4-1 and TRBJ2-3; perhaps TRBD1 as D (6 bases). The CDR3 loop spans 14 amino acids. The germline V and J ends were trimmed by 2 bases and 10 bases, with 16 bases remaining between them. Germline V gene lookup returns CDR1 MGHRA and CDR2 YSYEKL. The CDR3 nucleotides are TGCGCCAGCAGCCAAAAAGGGGGTATGCCGGCGCAGTATTTT. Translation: CASSQKGGMPAQYF.

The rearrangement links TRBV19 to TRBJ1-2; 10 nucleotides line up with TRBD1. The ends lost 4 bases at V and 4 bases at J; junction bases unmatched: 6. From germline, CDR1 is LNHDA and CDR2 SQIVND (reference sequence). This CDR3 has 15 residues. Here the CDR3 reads CASSTPGQGPYGYTF. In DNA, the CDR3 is TGTGCCAGTAGTACACCGGGACAGGGGCCCTATGGCTACACCTTC.

DNA for the CDR3: TGTGCCAGCAGTCCCGAGGAAAACACCGGGGAGCTGTTTTTT. Its protein product is CASSPEENTGELFF. The rearrangement links TRBV6-5 to TRBJ2-2; D not resolved. V lost 5 bases and J lost 2, with 9 bases in between. The germline CDR1 and CDR2 sequences are MNHEY and SVGAGI. The CDR3 has 14 residues.

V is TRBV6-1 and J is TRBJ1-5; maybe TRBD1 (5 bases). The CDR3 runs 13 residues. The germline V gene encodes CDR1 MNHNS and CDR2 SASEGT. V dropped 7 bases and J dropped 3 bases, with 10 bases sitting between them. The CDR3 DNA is TGTGCCAGCAATCCAGGGCTCAATCAGCCCCAGCATTTT. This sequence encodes CASNPGLNQPQHF.

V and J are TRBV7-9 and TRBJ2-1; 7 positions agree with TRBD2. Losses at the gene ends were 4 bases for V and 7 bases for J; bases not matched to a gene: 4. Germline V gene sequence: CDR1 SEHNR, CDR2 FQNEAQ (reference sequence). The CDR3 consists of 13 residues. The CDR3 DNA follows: TGTGCCAGCAGCTCGAGGGAGGGGAATGAGCAGTTCTTC. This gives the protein CASSSREGNEQFF.

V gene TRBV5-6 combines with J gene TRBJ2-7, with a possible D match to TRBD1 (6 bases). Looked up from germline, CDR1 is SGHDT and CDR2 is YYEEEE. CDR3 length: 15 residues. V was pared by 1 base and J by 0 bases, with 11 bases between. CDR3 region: CASSLFRQDSYEQYF. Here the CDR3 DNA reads TGTGCCAGCAGCTTGTTTCGACAGGACTCCTACGAGCAGTACTTC.

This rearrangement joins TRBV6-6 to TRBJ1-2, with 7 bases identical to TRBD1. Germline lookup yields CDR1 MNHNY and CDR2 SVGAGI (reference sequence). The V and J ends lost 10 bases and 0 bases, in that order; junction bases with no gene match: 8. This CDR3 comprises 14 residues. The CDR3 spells CAILGGSTNYGYTF. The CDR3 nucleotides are TGTGCCATCTTAGGGGGCTCTACTAACTATGGCTACACCTTC.

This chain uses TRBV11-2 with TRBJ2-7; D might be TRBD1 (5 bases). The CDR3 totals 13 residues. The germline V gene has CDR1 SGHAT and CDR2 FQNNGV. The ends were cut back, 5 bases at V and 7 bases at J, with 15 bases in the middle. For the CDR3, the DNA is TGTGCCAGCAGCCCCGGCAGGGCGCGAGAGCAGTACTTC. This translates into CASSPGRAREQYF. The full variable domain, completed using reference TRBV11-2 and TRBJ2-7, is EAGVAQSPRYKIIEKRQSVAFWCNPISGHATLYWYQQILGQGPKLLIQFQNNGVVDDSQLPKDRFSAERLKGVDSTLKIQPAKLEDSAVYLCASSPGRAREQYFGPGTRLTVT.

CDR3 in DNA: TGTGCCATCAGTGCTGGGGAGGATGAAAAACTGTTTTTT. Translated: CAISAGEDEKLFF. The rearrangement uses TRBV10-3 and TRBJ1-4, with D unresolved. The CDR3 runs to 13 residues. Germline V gene lookup returns CDR1 ENHRY and CDR2 SYGVKD. Deletions cut 4 bases from V and 6 bases from J, with 9 bases between.

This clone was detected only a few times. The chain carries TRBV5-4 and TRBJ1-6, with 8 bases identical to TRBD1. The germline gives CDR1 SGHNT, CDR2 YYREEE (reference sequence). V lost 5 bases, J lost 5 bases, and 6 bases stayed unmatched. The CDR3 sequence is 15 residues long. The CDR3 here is CASSSGGNDNSPLHF. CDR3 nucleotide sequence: TGTGCCAGCAGTTCAGGGGGCAATGATAATTCACCCCTCCACTTT.

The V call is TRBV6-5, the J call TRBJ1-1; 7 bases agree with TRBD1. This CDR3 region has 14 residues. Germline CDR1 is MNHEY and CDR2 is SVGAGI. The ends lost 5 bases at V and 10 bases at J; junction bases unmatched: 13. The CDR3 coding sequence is TGTGCCAGCAGTCTCCAGGGGACAGTGTGGCGAGCTTTCTTT. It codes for CASSLQGTVWRAFF.

The CDR3 bases are TGTGCCAGCAACCCAAGCCCCCAGCATTTT. It yields the protein CASNPSPQHF. This chain links TRBV27 with TRBJ1-5; D is uncertain. V was shortened by 7 bases and J by 10 bases, with 8 bases between the two germline ends. Germline V gene lookup returns CDR1 MNHEY and CDR2 SMNVEV (reference sequence). The CDR3 covers 10 residues.

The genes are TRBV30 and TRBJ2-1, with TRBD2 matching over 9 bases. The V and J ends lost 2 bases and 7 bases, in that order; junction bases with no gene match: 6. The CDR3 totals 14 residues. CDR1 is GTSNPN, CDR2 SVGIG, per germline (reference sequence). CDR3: CAWSFSGGINEQFF. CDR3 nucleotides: TGTGCCTGGAGTTTTAGCGGGGGTATAAATGAGCAGTTCTTC. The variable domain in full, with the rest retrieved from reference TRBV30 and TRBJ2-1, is SQTIHQWPATLVQPVGSPLSLECTVEGTSNPNLYWYRQAAGRGLQLLFYSVGIGQISSEVPQNLSASRPQDRQFILSSKKLLLSDSGFYLCAWSFSGGINEQFFGPGTRLTVL.

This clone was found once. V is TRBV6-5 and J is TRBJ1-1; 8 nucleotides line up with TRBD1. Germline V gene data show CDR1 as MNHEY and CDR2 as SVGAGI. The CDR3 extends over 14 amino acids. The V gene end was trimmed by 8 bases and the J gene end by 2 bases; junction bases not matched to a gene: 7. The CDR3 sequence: CASLGQGLNTEAFF. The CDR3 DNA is TGTGCCAGCCTAGGACAGGGACTTAACACTGAAGCTTTCTTT.

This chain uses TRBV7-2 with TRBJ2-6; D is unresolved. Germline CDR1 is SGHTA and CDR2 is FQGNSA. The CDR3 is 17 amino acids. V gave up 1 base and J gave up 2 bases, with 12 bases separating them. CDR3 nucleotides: TGTGCCAGCAGCTTAGTTGAAGCCTCAACTGGGGCCAACGTCCTGACTTTC. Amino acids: CASSLVEASTGANVLTF.

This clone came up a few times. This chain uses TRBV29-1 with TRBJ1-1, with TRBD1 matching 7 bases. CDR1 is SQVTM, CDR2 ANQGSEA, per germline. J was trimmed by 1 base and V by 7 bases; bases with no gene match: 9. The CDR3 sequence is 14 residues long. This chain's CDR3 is CSATGQGGNTEAFF. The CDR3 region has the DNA TGCAGCGCTACAGGGCAGGGGGGGAACACTGAAGCTTTCTTT. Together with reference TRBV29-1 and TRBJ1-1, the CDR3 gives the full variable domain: SAVISQKPSRDICQRGTSLTIQCQVDSQVTMMFWYRQQPGQSLTLIATANQGSEATYESGFVIDKFPISRPNLTFSTLTVSNMSPEDSSIYLCSATGQGGNTEAFFGQGTRLTVV.

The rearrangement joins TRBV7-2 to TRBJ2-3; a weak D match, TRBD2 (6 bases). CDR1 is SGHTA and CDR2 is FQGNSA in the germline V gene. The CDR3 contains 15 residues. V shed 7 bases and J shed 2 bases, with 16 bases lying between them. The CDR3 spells CASTLGLFSTDTQYF. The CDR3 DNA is TGTGCCAGCACCCTGGGACTCTTTTCCACAGATACGCAGTATTTT.

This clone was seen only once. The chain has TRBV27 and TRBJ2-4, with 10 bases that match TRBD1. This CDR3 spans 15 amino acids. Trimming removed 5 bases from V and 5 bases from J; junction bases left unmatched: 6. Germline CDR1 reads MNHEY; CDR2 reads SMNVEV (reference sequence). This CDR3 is CASSKHGTGENIQYF. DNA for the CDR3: TGTGCCAGCAGTAAGCACGGGACAGGGGAAAACATTCAGTACTTC.